This is a list of T cell receptor beta chains from one sample in a study of neurological immune-mediated disorders. MiXCR, applied by TCRdb to the 5' RACE reads, yields one record per CDR3 protein. The profile covers approximately 59,000 distinct CDR3 sequences, with over 4% appearing a single time and about 5.3% taken by the ten largest. Material for sequencing was PBMCs. The receptors were gathered from a human donor with multiple sclerosis. The donor label of this sample is uncertain. Each CDR3 is given with its conserved first and last residue. The D gene is left open where the match is weak. Some rows mark clone size as missing; the rest say once, few, many or name a class of expanded clone.

>TRBJ1-5|TRBD1|TRBV9|many
CASSAAGGAGQPQHF
TGTGCCAGCAGCGCAGCAGGGGGCGCGGGTCAGCCCCAGCATTTT
>TRBJ1-4|.|TRBV12-3/TRBV12-4|many
CASSFRGSFRGKLFF
TGTGCCAGCAGTTTCCGGGGGTCCTTTCGAGGAAAACTGTTTTTT
>TRBJ1-5|TRBD1|TRBV5-1|many
CASSWDRGSNQPQHF
TGCGCCAGCAGCTGGGACAGGGGTAGCAATCAGCCCCAGCATTTT
>TRBJ2-5|TRBD2|TRBV20-1|many
CSASGGGGGGSLQETQYF
TGCAGTGCCTCCGGGGGGGGCGGGGGAGGGAGCCTCCAAGAGACCCAGTACTTC
>TRBJ1-5|.|TRBV20-1|many
CSAITAVGDNQPQHF
TGCAGTGCTATCACAGCAGTGGGCGACAATCAGCCCCAGCATTTT
>TRBJ2-2|TRBD1|TRBV2|many
CASRGWTGPGELFF
TGTGCCAGCAGGGGTTGGACAGGGCCCGGGGAGCTGTTTTTT
>TRBJ2-5|TRBD2|TRBV7-7|many
CASSLVAGVSGETQYF
TGTGCCAGCAGCTTAGTAGCGGGGGTGTCCGGAGAGACCCAGTACTTC
>TRBJ1-5|.|TRBV19|.
CASSILRQGNQPQHF
TGTGCCAGTAGTATCCTCCGTCAGGGCAATCAGCCCCAGCATTTT
>TRBJ2-3|.|TRBV29-1|many
CSVVKQGFLADTQYF
TGCAGCGTGGTCAAACAGGGATTTTTGGCCGATACGCAGTATTTT
>TRBJ2-3|.|TRBV5-1|many
CASVRGGSTDTQYF
TGCGCCAGCGTAAGGGGTGGGTCCACAGATACGCAGTATTTT
>TRBJ1-4|.|TRBV5-1|many
CASSFLGTAGEKLFF
TGCGCCAGCAGCTTCCTAGGGACGGCGGGGGAAAAACTGTTTTTT
>TRBJ1-1|.|TRBV6-6|many
CASSYKPGTENTEAFF
TGTGCCAGCAGTTACAAACCCGGGACCGAGAACACTGAAGCTTTCTTT
>TRBJ1-6|.|TRBV9|many
CASSATPGRTDSPLHF
TGTGCCAGCAGCGCTACCCCAGGGCGAACGGATTCACCCCTCCACTTT
>TRBJ1-2|.|TRBV7-2|many
CASSFSAGVYGYTF
TGTGCCAGCAGCTTCTCGGCAGGGGTCTATGGCTACACCTTC
>TRBJ1-3|.|TRBV5-1|many
CASSPRTPGNTIYF
TGCGCCAGCAGCCCGCGGACCCCTGGAAACACCATATATTTT
>TRBJ2-3|.|TRBV6-6|many
CASSYPEGTQYF
TGTGCCAGCAGTTACCCGGAGGGTACGCAGTATTTT
>TRBJ2-3|TRBD2|TRBV7-2|many
CASSFQVGGGRTDTQYF
TGTGCCAGCAGCTTTCAGGTGGGCGGGGGGCGGACAGATACGCAGTATTTT
>TRBJ1-1|TRBD1|TRBV29-1|few
CSVQTGDTEAFF
TGCAGCGTCCAGACAGGGGACACTGAAGCTTTCTTT
>TRBJ1-6|.|TRBV6-1|many
CASNPLDHSPLHF
TGTGCCAGCAACCCCCTGGACCATTCACCCCTCCACTTT
>TRBJ2-7|.|TRBV6-2/TRBV6-3|few
CASSFPRGDRTYEQYF
TGTGCCAGCAGTTTCCCCCGAGGGGATCGAACCTACGAGCAGTACTTC
>TRBJ1-1|.|TRBV7-3|many
CASSLSGSGATEAFF
TGTGCCAGCAGCCTCTCGGGGAGTGGAGCCACTGAAGCTTTCTTT
>TRBJ1-5|.|TRBV4-2|.
CASSQDTQPQHF
TGTGCCAGCAGCCAAGATACTCAGCCCCAGCATTTT
>TRBJ1-2|TRBD1|TRBV10-3|many
CAISHRGQINYGYTF
TGTGCCATCTCCCACAGGGGGCAAATAAACTATGGCTACACCTTC
>TRBJ1-4|.|TRBV12-3/TRBV12-4|many
CASSPGRGLQRGGEKLFF
TGTGCCAGCAGTCCCGGTCGGGGGCTCCAAAGGGGGGGTGAAAAACTGTTTTTT
>TRBJ2-5|.|TRBV5-1|many
CASSLGKARETQYF
TGCGCCAGCAGCTTAGGGAAGGCAAGAGAGACCCAGTACTTC
>TRBJ1-1|TRBD1|TRBV7-9|few
CASSLGQGTGAFF
TGTGCCAGCAGCTTAGGACAGGGGACGGGAGCTTTCTTT
>TRBJ1-1|.|TRBV5-1|many
CASSSQDSSTEAFF
TGCGCCAGCAGCTCACAGGACAGCTCCACTGAAGCTTTCTTT
>TRBJ2-3|.|TRBV3-1|many
CASSQDYGGMRADTQYF
TGTGCCAGCAGCCAAGATTATGGAGGGATGAGGGCAGATACGCAGTATTTT
>TRBJ1-1|.|TRBV6-5|many
CASSYNGENTEAFF
TGTGCCAGCAGTTACAACGGTGAGAACACTGAAGCTTTCTTT
>TRBJ1-1|.|TRBV20-1|few
CGLTGNTEAFF
TGCGGCTTAACAGGGAACACTGAAGCTTTCTTT
>TRBJ2-1|.|TRBV6-5|.
CASSYSMPQGEQFF
TGTGCCAGCAGTTACTCGATGCCCCAGGGGGAGCAGTTCTTC
>TRBJ1-4|TRBD1|TRBV5-1|many
CASSPNRGANEKLFF
TGCGCCAGCAGCCCTAACAGGGGAGCTAATGAAAAACTGTTTTTT
>TRBJ2-6|.|TRBV5-1|many
CASTLNSGANVLTF
TGCGCCAGCACCCTTAACTCTGGGGCCAACGTCCTGACTTTC
>TRBJ1-1|.|TRBV5-1|many
CASSLVTGVAFF
TGCGCCAGCAGCTTGGTAACCGGGGTAGCTTTCTTT
>TRBJ2-7|.|TRBV20-1|many
CSAREPNSQEAYEQYF
TGCAGTGCTAGAGAACCGAATAGCCAGGAGGCCTACGAGCAGTACTTC
>TRBJ2-1|.|TRBV7-9|many
CASSGEALLPFF
TGTGCCAGCAGCGGAGAGGCCCTCCTGCCGTTCTTC
>TRBJ2-7|TRBD1|TRBV4-1|many
CASSPPGQGLTQYF
TGCGCCAGCAGCCCCCCCGGACAGGGCCTTACGCAGTACTTC
>TRBJ1-4|.|TRBV27|many
CASSFGVATNEKLFF
TGTGCCAGCAGTTTTGGGGTCGCCACTAATGAAAAACTGTTTTTT
>TRBJ2-1|TRBD2|TRBV20-1|many
CSARVPGGPEFYNEQFF
TGCAGTGCTAGGGTCCCGGGGGGGCCAGAGTTTTACAATGAGCAGTTCTTC
>TRBJ2-1|TRBD2|TRBV4-1|medium-sized
CASSQGLAFNEQFF
TGCGCCAGCAGCCAAGGACTAGCGTTTAATGAGCAGTTCTTC
>TRBJ2-1|TRBD2|TRBV28|many
CASSLWASGEDEQFF
TGTGCCAGCAGTTTATGGGCTAGCGGGGAAGATGAGCAGTTCTTC
>TRBJ2-2|.|TRBV20-1|many
CSARKDPIAGELFF
TGCAGTGCTAGGAAGGACCCTATCGCCGGGGAGCTGTTTTTT
>TRBJ1-5|TRBD1|TRBV20-1|many
CSAGGQFSNQPQHF
TGCAGTGCTGGGGGACAGTTTAGCAATCAGCCCCAGCATTTT
>TRBJ1-2|.|TRBV9|many
CASSVAQGLNYGYTF
TGTGCCAGCAGCGTAGCCCAGGGACTCAACTATGGCTACACCTTC
>TRBJ1-4|TRBD1|TRBV10-3|many
CAISGGQNEKLFF
TGTGCCATCAGTGGGGGACAGAATGAAAAACTGTTTTTT
>TRBJ2-7|TRBD1|TRBV5-1|many
CASSLDGRTGPYEQYF
TGCGCCAGCAGCTTGGACGGGCGGACAGGACCCTACGAGCAGTACTTC
>TRBJ2-7|TRBD1|TRBV20-1|many
CSATGTGSYEQYF
TGCAGTGCTACCGGGACAGGTTCCTACGAGCAGTACTTC
>TRBJ1-2|.|TRBV20-1|many
CSASLTLARSGYTF
TGCAGTGCTAGTTTGACACTCGCGAGGAGTGGCTACACCTTC
>TRBJ2-7|.|TRBV5-1|many
CASSPGGPYEQYF
TGCGCCAGCAGTCCAGGAGGCCCCTACGAGCAGTACTTC
>TRBJ1-1|.|TRBV4-1|many
CASSPILEPSQLEAFF
TGCGCCAGCAGCCCCATTCTTGAACCCTCCCAACTTGAAGCTTTCTTT
>TRBJ1-2|.|TRBV4-2|many
CASSQEGHYGYTF
TGTGCCAGCAGCCAAGAGGGGCACTATGGCTACACCTTC
>TRBJ1-5|.|TRBV5-1|many
CASSLTGASNQPQHF
TGCGCCAGCAGCTTGACCGGGGCGAGCAATCAGCCCCAGCATTTT
>TRBJ2-5|.|TRBV2|many
CASSEGGETQYF
TGTGCCAGCAGTGAGGGCGGGGAGACCCAGTACTTC
>TRBJ2-1|.|TRBV10-3|many
CAISESNEQFF
TGTGCCATCAGTGAGTCGAATGAGCAGTTCTTC
>TRBJ1-4|.|TRBV25-1|many
CASSEYGDLDEKLFF
TGTGCCAGCAGTGAATATGGGGACTTGGATGAAAAACTGTTTTTT